What follows describes a single T cell receptor beta chain. The antigen is unknown. Germline CDR1 and CDR2: SQVTM and ANQGSEA. CDR3 size: 15 residues. The ends lost 3 bases at V and 5 bases at J; junction bases unmatched: 12. Sequencing was performed with immunoSEQ multiplex PCR; in TCRdb, only in-frame clones are kept and a portion is missing. The repertoire holds 150,000 to 200,000 clones, with around 96% as singletons. This specimen comes from a study of cytomegalovirus exposure and HLA in healthy donors. Study overall: The same platform as the roughly 670 first-cohort repertoires was used for the 120 validation repertoires, a later analysis reported. Study-wide results and limits: Despite most TCR sequences being rare, some public TCRs occurred in many donors. Confirmation in vitro established that a few CMV-associated chains were specific for CMV antigens. Researchers catalogued roughly 170 TCR beta chains as cytomegalovirus-associated.

This sequence originates from a woman aged 18-29 years in good health and CMV-seronegative. The chain recombines TRBV29-1 with TRBJ1-2, with 7 bases identical to TRBD1. The sequenced material came from PBMCs. CDR3 in amino acids: CSVDPATGAEYGYTF. The DNA of the CDR3 is TGCAGCGTTGACCCAGCAACAGGGGCTGAATATGGCTACACCTTC. Full variable domain (missing parts from reference TRBV29-1 and TRBJ1-2): SAVISQKPSRDICQRGTSLTIQCQVDSQVTMMFWYRQQPGQSLTLIATANQGSEATYESGFVIDKFPISRPNLTFSTLTVSNMSPEDSSIYLCSVDPATGAEYGYTFGSGTRLTVV.